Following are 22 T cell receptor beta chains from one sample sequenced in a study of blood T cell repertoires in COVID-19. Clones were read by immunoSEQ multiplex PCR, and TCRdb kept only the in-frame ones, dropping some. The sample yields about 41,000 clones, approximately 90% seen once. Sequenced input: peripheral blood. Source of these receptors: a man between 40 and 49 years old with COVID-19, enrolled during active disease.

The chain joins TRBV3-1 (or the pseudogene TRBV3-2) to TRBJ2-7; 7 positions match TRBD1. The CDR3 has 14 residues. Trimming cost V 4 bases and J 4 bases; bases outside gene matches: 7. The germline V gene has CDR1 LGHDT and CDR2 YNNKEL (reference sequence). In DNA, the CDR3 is TGTGCCAGCAGCCGGGACAGCCAAACTTACGAGCAGTACTTC. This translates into CASSRDSQTYEQYF.

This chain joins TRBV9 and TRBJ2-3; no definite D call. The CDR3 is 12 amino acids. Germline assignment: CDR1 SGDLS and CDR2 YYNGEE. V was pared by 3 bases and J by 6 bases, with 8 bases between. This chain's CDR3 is CASSAGVDTQYF. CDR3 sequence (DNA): TGTGCCAGCAGCGCCGGTGTGGATACGCAGTATTTT.

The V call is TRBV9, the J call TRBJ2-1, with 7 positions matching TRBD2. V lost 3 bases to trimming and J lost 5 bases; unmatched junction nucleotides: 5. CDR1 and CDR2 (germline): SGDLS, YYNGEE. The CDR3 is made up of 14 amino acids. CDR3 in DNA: TGTGCCAGCAGCGGAATAGCGGGTAACAATGAGCAGTTCTTC. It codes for CASSGIAGNNEQFF.

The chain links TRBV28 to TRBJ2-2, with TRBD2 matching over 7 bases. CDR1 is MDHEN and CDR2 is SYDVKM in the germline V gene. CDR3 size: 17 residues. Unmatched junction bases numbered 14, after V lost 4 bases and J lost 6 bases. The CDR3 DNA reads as TGTGCCAGCAGTTGGCCCCCCACTAGCGCCGTGGCCGGGGAGCTGTTTTTT. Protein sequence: CASSWPPTSAVAGELFF.

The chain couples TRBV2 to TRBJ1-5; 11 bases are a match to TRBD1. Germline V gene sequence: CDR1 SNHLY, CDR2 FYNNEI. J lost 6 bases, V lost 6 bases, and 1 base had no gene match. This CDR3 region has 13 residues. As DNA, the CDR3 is TGTGCCAGCAGGGGGACAGGGGGTCAGCCCCAGCATTTT. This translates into CASRGTGGQPQHF.

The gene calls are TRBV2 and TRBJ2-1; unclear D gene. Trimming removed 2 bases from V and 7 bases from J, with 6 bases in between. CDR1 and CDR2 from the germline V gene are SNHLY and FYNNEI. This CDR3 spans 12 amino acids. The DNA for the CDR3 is TGTGCCAGCAGTGAATCGCGGAATGAGCAGTTCTTC. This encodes CASSESRNEQFF.

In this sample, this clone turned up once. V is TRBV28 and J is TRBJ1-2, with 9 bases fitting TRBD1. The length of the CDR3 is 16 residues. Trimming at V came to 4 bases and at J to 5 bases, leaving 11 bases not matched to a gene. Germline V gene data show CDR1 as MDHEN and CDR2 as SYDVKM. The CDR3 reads CASSSPLGTGIYGYTF. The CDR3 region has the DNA TGTGCCAGCAGTTCCCCCCTCGGGACAGGGATTTATGGCTACACCTTC.

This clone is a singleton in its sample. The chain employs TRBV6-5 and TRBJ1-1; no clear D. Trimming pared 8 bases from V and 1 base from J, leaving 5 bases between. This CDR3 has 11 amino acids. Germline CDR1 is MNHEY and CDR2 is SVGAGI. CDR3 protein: CASGKNTEAFF. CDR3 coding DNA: TGTGCCAGCGGCAAGAACACTGAAGCTTTCTTT.

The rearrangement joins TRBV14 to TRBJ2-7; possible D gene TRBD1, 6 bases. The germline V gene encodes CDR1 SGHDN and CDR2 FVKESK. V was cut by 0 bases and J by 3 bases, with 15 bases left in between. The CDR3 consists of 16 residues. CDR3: CASSQDLGQGNYEQYF. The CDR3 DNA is TGTGCCAGCAGCCAAGACCTGGGGCAGGGGAACTACGAGCAGTACTTC.

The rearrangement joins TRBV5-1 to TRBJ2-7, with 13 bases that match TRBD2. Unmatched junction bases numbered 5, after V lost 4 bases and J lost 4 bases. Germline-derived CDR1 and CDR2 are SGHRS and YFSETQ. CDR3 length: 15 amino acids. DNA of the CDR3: TGCGCCAGCAGCATCGGACTAGCGGGAGATTACGAGCAGTACTTC. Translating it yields CASSIGLAGDYEQYF. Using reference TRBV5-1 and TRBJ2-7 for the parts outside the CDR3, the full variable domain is KAGVTQTPRYLIKTRGQQVTLSCSPISGHRSVSWYQQTPGQGLQFLFEYFSETQRNKGNFPGRFSGRQFSNSRSEMNVSTLELGDSALYLCASSIGLAGDYEQYFGPGTRLTVT.

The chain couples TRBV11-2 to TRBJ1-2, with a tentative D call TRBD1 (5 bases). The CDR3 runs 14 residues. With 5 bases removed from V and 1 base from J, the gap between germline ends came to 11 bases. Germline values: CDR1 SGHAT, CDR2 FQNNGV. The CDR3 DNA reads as TGTGCCAGCAGCCGACAGATTATTAACTATGGCTACACCTTC. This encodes CASSRQIINYGYTF.

CDR3 DNA: TGTGCCACCAGTGATTCTACAGGACGGAGCACTGAAGCTTTCTTT. It specifies CATSDSTGRSTEAFF. The chain uses TRBV24-1 and TRBJ1-1, with D maybe TRBD1 (5 bases). This CDR3 contains 15 residues. Germline V gene data show CDR1 as KGHDR and CDR2 as SFDVKD. V was shortened by 2 bases and J by 4 bases, with 13 bases between the two germline ends.

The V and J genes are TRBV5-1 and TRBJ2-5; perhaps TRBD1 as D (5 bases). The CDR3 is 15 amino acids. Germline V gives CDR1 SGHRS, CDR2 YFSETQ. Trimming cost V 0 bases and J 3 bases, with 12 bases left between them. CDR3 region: CASSLAAGPEETQYF. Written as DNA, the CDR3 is TGCGCCAGCAGCTTGGCGGCAGGGCCAGAAGAGACCCAGTACTTC.

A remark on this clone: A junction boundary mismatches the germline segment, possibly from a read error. CDR3 coding DNA: TGCGCCAGGAGTGAAGCTTTCTTT. Translation: CARSEAFF. The chain combines TRBV10-1 with TRBJ1-1; D unclear. Germline lookup yields CDR1 WNHNN and CDR2 SYGVQD (reference sequence). The CDR3 runs 8 residues.

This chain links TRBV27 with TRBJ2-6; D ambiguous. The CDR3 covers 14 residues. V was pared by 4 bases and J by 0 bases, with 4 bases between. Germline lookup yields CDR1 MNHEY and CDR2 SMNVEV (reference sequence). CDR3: CASSSFSGANVLTF. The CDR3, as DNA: TGTGCCAGCAGTTCCTTCTCTGGGGCCAACGTCCTGACTTTC.

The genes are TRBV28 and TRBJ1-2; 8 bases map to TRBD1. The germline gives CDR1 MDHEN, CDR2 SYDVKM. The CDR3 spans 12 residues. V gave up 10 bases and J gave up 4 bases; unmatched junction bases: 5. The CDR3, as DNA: TGTGCCATTGATGGACAGGGCTATGGCTACACCTTC. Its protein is CAIDGQGYGYTF.

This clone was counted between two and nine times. CDR3 nucleotide sequence: TGCGCCAGCAGTGAGTCCAGCGGTAGTAGCTACGAGCAGTACTTC. Amino acids: CASSESSGSSYEQYF. The chain is built from TRBV10-1 and TRBJ2-7; perhaps TRBD2 as D (5 bases). Germline V CDR1 and CDR2: WNHNN, SYGVQD (reference sequence). The V gene lost 0 bases and the J gene lost 3 bases, with 12 bases spanning the gap. The CDR3 consists of 15 residues.

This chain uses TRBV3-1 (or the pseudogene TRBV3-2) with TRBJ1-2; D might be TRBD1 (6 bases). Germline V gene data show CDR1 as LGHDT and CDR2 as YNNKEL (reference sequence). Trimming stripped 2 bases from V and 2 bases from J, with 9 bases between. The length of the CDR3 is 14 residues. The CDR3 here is CASSQTGLNYGYTF. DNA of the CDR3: TGTGCCAGCAGCCAAACAGGGTTAAACTATGGCTACACCTTC.

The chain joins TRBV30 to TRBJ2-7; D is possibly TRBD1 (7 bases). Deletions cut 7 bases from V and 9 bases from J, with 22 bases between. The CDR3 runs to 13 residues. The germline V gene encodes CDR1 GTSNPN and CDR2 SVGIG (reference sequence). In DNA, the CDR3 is TGTGCCTTGGGAGGAGGGGGCACCCTCGGGCAGTACTTC. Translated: CALGGGGTLGQYF.

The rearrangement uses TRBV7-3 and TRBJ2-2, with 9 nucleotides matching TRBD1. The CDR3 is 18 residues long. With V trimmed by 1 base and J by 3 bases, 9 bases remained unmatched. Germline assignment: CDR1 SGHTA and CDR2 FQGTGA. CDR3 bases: TGTGCCAGCAGCTTAATACCCTTGGGACAGGGAGACACCGGGGAGCTGTTTTTT. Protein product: CASSLIPLGQGDTGELFF.

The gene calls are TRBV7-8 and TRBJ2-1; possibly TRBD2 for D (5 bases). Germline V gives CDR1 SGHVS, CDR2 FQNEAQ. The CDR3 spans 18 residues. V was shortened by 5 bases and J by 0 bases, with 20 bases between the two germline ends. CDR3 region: CASSLLELAHSSYNEQFF. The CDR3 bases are TGTGCCAGCAGCCTCCTAGAGTTAGCGCATAGCTCCTACAATGAGCAGTTCTTC. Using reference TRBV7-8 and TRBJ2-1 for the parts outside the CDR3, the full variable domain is GAGVSQSPRYKVAKRGQDVALRCDPISGHVSLFWYQQALGQGPEFLTYFQNEAQLDKSGLPSDRFFAERPEGSVSTLKIQRTQQEDSAVYLCASSLLELAHSSYNEQFFGPGTRLTVL.

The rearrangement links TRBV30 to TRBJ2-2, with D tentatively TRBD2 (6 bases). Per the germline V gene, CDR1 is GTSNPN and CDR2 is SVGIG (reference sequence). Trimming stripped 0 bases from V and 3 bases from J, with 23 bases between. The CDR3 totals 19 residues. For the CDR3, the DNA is TGTGCCTGGAGTGTAGGCGCAGGGCGGGGAAGTAGGGACACCGGGGAGCTGTTTTTT. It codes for CAWSVGAGRGSRDTGELFF. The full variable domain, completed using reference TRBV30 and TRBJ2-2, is SQTIHQWPATLVQPVGSPLSLECTVEGTSNPNLYWYRQAAGRGLQLLFYSVGIGQISSEVPQNLSASRPQDRQFILSSKKLLLSDSGFYLCAWSVGAGRGSRDTGELFFGEGSRLTVL.